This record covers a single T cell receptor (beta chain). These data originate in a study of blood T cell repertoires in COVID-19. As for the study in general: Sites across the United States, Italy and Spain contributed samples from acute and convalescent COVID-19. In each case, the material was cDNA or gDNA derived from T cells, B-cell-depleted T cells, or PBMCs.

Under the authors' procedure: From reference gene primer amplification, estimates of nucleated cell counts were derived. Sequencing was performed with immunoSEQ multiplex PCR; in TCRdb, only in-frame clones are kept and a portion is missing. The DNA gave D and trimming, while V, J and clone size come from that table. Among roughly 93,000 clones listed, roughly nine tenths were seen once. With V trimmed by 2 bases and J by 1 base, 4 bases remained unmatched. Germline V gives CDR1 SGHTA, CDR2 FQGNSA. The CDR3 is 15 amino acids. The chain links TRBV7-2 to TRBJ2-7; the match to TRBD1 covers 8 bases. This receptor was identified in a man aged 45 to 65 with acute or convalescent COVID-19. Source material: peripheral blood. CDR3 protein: CASSLRGTGSYEQYF. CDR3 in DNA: TGTGCCAGCAGCTTAAGGGGGACAGGATCCTACGAGCAGTACTTC.